These 26 T cell receptor beta chains share one sample of origin, sequenced in a study of response to subunit inactivated influenza vaccine. One entry per CDR3 protein results from TCRdb running MiXCR on the RT-PCR reads. The repertoire includes roughly 780,000 distinct CDR3 sequences, less than 20% of them detected once, and roughly 10% sits in the top ten. This specimen was PBMCs from blood, taken more than 4 days after vaccination. These receptors all come from a man aged 50 to 60 who received an inactivated influenza vaccine.

The chain links TRBV29-1 to TRBJ2-7; D perhaps matches TRBD1 (5 bases). Germline values: CDR1 SQVTM, CDR2 ANQGSEA. This CDR3 has 15 amino acids. V lost 0 bases and J lost 6, with 18 bases in between. Written as DNA, the CDR3 is TGCAGCGTTGAAGATCGTTCAGTCGGGCAGGGCGAGCAGTACTTC. It is translated as CSVEDRSVGQGEQYF.

This clonotype was detected only a few times. This rearrangement joins TRBV25-1 to TRBJ1-2; D might be TRBD1 (5 bases). Germline V gives CDR1 MGHDK, CDR2 SYGVNS. Trimming cost V 6 bases and J 6 bases, with 17 bases left between them. The CDR3 spans 14 residues. CDR3 coding DNA: TGTGCCAGCAGCGGACGTTCCTCGGGGGATGGCTACACCTTC. It codes for CASSGRSSGDGYTF.

This chain joins TRBV5-1 and TRBJ2-1; 10 bases map to TRBD2. The trim removed 0 bases at V and 5 bases at J, leaving 17 bases unmatched. This CDR3 is built from 20 residues. Germline V gene data show CDR1 as SGHRS and CDR2 as YFSETQ. The CDR3 protein is CASSLAGGLAFPRGNNEQFF. In nucleotides, the CDR3 is TGCGCCAGCAGCTTGGCCGGGGGACTAGCGTTCCCCCGGGGGAACAATGAGCAGTTCTTC.

The chain carries TRBV6-2 or TRBV6-3 and TRBJ2-7, with TRBD2 matching 14 bases. This CDR3 region has 20 residues. The germline gives CDR1 MNHEY, CDR2 SVGEGT. V was clipped by 2 bases and J by 3 bases; unmatched bases: 15. DNA for the CDR3: TGTGCCAGCAGTTACGGGTACGACAGCGGGACTAGCGGGAGCAACTACGAGCAGTACTTC. It translates to CASSYGYDSGTSGSNYEQYF.

This clonotype showed up just a few times. The rearrangement joins TRBV27 to TRBJ2-5; D not certain. The CDR3 has 13 amino acids. In germline, CDR1 is MNHEY, CDR2 SMNVEV (reference sequence). V was pared by 2 bases and J by 5 bases, with 9 bases between. DNA for the CDR3: TGTGCCAGCAGTTTAACCCTAAGGGAGACCCAGTACTTC. Its translation is CASSLTLRETQYF.

There are a few counts of this clonotype. This may come from a read error, since a much larger clone is one base off. This chain connects TRBV20-1 to TRBJ2-5; D perhaps matches TRBD1 (6 bases). The CDR3 loop spans 13 amino acids. The ends were cut back, 3 bases at V and 0 bases at J, with 8 bases in the middle. Germline V gives CDR1 DFQATT, CDR2 SNEGSKA (reference sequence). The CDR3 coding sequence is TGCAGTGCTAGTGGACAGAACCAAGAGACCCAGTACTTC. Translating gives CSASGQNQETQYF.

The gene calls are TRBV4-3 and TRBJ2-3; perhaps D is TRBD1 or TRBD2 (6 bases each). Germline CDR1 LGHNA, CDR2 YSLEER. V lost 0 bases and J lost 6, with 13 bases in between. CDR3 length: 15 residues. DNA for the CDR3: TGCGCCAGCAGCCAAGATGAGGGGGGACGGGATACGCAGTATTTT. The encoded protein is CASSQDEGGRDTQYF.

The chain uses TRBV12-5 and TRBJ2-3, with 7 bases fitting TRBD2. The V and J ends lost 4 bases and 0 bases, in that order; junction bases with no gene match: 7. This CDR3 has 16 amino acids. CDR1 is LGHNT and CDR2 is FRNRAP in the germline V gene. The CDR3 sequence: CASGSTSGDSTDTQYF. Here the CDR3 DNA reads TGTGCTAGTGGTTCCACAAGCGGGGACAGCACAGATACGCAGTATTTT.

This clonotype was seen ten or more times. This chain joins TRBV12-3 or TRBV12-4 and TRBJ2-7; TRBD1 is a possible D gene (6 bases). V dropped 5 bases and J dropped 9 bases, with 11 bases sitting between them. The CDR3 length is 11 residues. CDR3 region: CASSDRFGQYF. The DNA for the CDR3 is TGTGCCAGCAGTGACAGGTTCGGGCAGTACTTC.

The rearrangement links TRBV20-1 to TRBJ1-2; no clear D gene. V lost 1 base to trimming and J lost 4 bases, with 10 bases between them. The germline CDR1 and CDR2 sequences are DFQATT and SNEGSKA (reference sequence). CDR3 length equals 13 residues. CDR3 DNA sequence: TGCAGTGCTAGAGGCCCCCTGGGCTATGGCTACACCTTC. Encoded protein: CSARGPLGYGYTF.

CDR3 sequence reads: CSVEGVHTDTQYF. The CDR3 nucleotides are TGCAGCGTTGAGGGGGTCCACACAGATACGCAGTATTTT. The gene calls are TRBV29-1 and TRBJ2-3; perhaps D is TRBD1 or TRBD2 (5 bases each). Germline loops: CDR1 SQVTM, CDR2 ANQGSEA. CDR3 length: 13 amino acids. V lost 3 bases to trimming and J lost 2 bases, with 9 bases between them.

The chain employs TRBV27 and TRBJ2-7; 7 bases match TRBD1. From germline, CDR1 is MNHEY and CDR2 SMNVEV (reference sequence). The V gene end was trimmed by 3 bases and the J gene end by 5 bases; junction bases not matched to a gene: 10. This CDR3 contains 15 residues. This CDR3 reads CASSFSVTGWDEQYF. The CDR3 region has the DNA TGTGCCAGCAGTTTTTCCGTGACAGGGTGGGACGAGCAGTACTTC.

This clonotype was seen only a few times. The chain couples TRBV20-1 to TRBJ1-6; maybe TRBD1 (6 bases). The CDR3 is made up of 14 amino acids. Germline V gives CDR1 DFQATT, CDR2 SNEGSKA (reference sequence). The V end lost 0 bases, the J end lost 8 bases, and 11 bases lay between the germline ends. The CDR3 region has the DNA TGCAGTGCTAGAGAGGGGGCAACGGATTCACCCCTCCACTTT. Its protein product is CSAREGATDSPLHF.

CDR3 region: CASSVYVSIKYNEQFF. CDR3 nucleotides: TGTGCCAGCAGCGTATACGTGTCGATTAAATACAATGAGCAGTTCTTC. The chain uses TRBV9 and TRBJ2-1; no reliable D call. Germline values: CDR1 SGDLS, CDR2 YYNGEE. Trimming took off 1 base at V and 4 bases at J, with 15 bases between the two ends. CDR3 length: 16 amino acids.

This clonotype has only a few counts. The chain employs TRBV11-2 and TRBJ2-3; 9 positions agree with TRBD2. J was trimmed by 3 bases and V by 2 bases; bases with no gene match: 9. The CDR3 consists of 17 residues. The germline gives CDR1 SGHAT, CDR2 FQNNGV. CDR3 DNA sequence: TGTGCCAGCAGCTTACGGAGATTTGGACTAGCGACAGATACGCAGTATTTT. Protein: CASSLRRFGLATDTQYF.

The rearrangement links TRBV29-1 to TRBJ2-5; unclear D gene. Germline CDR1 and CDR2: SQVTM and ANQGSEA. V was trimmed by 4 bases and J by 1 base, leaving 19 bases between them. The CDR3 has 16 amino acids. The CDR3 loop is CSVVPVNFHSQETQYF. CDR3 bases: TGCAGCGTTGTCCCCGTGAATTTTCATTCCCAAGAGACCCAGTACTTC.

This clonotype was counted at least ten times. The chain combines TRBV4-3 with TRBJ2-7, with D possibly TRBD1 on 6 matching bases. V gave up 0 bases and J gave up 6 bases, with 9 bases separating them. From germline, CDR1 is LGHNA and CDR2 YSLEER. This CDR3 has 13 amino acids. CDR3 protein: CASSQEYRAEQYF. In DNA, the CDR3 is TGCGCCAGCAGCCAAGAGTACAGGGCCGAGCAGTACTTC.

This clonotype was seen only a few times. The chain combines TRBV28 with TRBJ1-2, with TRBD1 matching over 9 bases. Germline assignment: CDR1 MDHEN and CDR2 SYDVKM. This CDR3 comprises 16 residues. V trimming: 3 bases; J trimming: 8 bases; junction bases outside the gene matches: 13. CDR3 in DNA: TGTGCCAGCAGTTTTACGGGGACAGGGTCGTGGAGAGGCTACACCTTC. It yields the protein CASSFTGTGSWRGYTF.

This clonotype showed up just a few times. The chain carries TRBV7-6 and TRBJ2-1; D is ambiguous. CDR3 length equals 13 residues. V was shortened by 5 bases and J by 8 bases, with 13 bases between the two germline ends. The germline gives CDR1 SGHVS, CDR2 FNYEAQ. This CDR3 is CASSPLRVDEQFF. The CDR3 nucleotides are TGTGCCAGCAGCCCCCTCCGGGTCGATGAGCAGTTCTTC.

This clonotype was counted only a few times. The rearrangement links TRBV7-9 to TRBJ1-2; 10 bases align to TRBD1. The length of the CDR3 is 15 residues. V gave up 2 bases and J gave up 8 bases; unmatched junction bases: 8. Looked up from germline, CDR1 is SEHNR and CDR2 is FQNEAQ (reference sequence). The CDR3 DNA is TGTGCCAGCAGCTTATCACCGGGACAGGGGAACGGCTACACCTTC. Protein: CASSLSPGQGNGYTF. The entire variable domain, with the rest obtained from reference TRBV7-9 and TRBJ1-2, is as follows: DTGVSQNPRHKITKRGQNVTFRCDPISEHNRLYWYRQTLGQGPEFLTYFQNEAQLEKSRLLSDRFSAERPKGSFSTLEIQRTEQGDSAMYLCASSLSPGQGNGYTFGSGTRLTVV.

This clonotype was seen only a few times. The chain is built from TRBV20-1 and TRBJ2-3; no clear D gene. The CDR3 runs to 14 residues. Germline CDR1 reads DFQATT; CDR2 reads SNEGSKA (reference sequence). The V and J ends lost 5 bases and 2 bases respectively, with 14 bases between them. The CDR3 loop is CSARGGTHTDTQYF. CDR3 DNA sequence: TGCAGTGCTCGTGGCGGTACTCACACAGATACGCAGTATTTT.

This clonotype was detected only a few times. The rearrangement joins TRBV18 to TRBJ2-7; TRBD1 matches 10 bases. Germline lookup yields CDR1 KGHSH and CDR2 LQKENI. V gave up 3 bases and J gave up 6 bases; unmatched junction bases: 5. The CDR3 has 14 amino acids. The CDR3 is CASSPGTGVGEQYF. The CDR3 DNA is TGTGCCAGCTCACCCGGGACAGGGGTTGGCGAGCAGTACTTC.

The sample holds many counts of this clonotype. CDR3 protein: CASSFNHEQYF. CDR3 DNA: TGTGCCAGCAGTTTTAATCACGAGCAGTACTTC. The chain links TRBV7-2 to TRBJ2-7; D is uncertain. Trimming removed 6 bases from V and 5 bases from J, with 8 bases in between. Germline V gene data show CDR1 as SGHTA and CDR2 as FQGNSA. The length of the CDR3 is 11 residues.

The V call is TRBV20-1, the J call TRBJ1-2, with 7 bases matching TRBD1. CDR1 DFQATT and CDR2 SNEGSKA come from the germline V gene (reference sequence). The CDR3 has 12 residues. V was pared by 8 bases and J by 4 bases, with 7 bases of the junction left unmatched. The CDR3, as DNA: TGCAGTTGTCAATCAGGGGGCTATGGCTACACCTTC. It specifies CSCQSGGYGYTF.

The chain employs TRBV12-3 or TRBV12-4 and TRBJ2-7; D is possibly TRBD2 (5 bases). V lost 4 bases, J lost 6 bases, and 19 bases lay in between. This CDR3 comprises 15 residues. Here the CDR3 DNA reads TGTGCCAGCAGTTCGGGGAGCGGTCTATTTGGCGAGCAGTACTTC. It specifies CASSSGSGLFGEQYF.

J is TRBJ2-1 and V is TRBV15; TRBD2 matches 11 bases. This CDR3 is built from 15 residues. J was trimmed by 7 bases and V by 8 bases; bases with no gene match: 10. Germline CDR1 is LNHNV and CDR2 is YYDKDF (reference sequence). The CDR3 protein is CATEGSGRARNEQFF. The CDR3, as DNA: TGTGCCACCGAAGGTAGCGGGAGGGCAAGGAATGAGCAGTTCTTC.